This T cell receptor (beta chain) was sequenced for a study of cytomegalovirus exposure and HLA in healthy donors. Findings and limits, study-wide: TCR sequences were mostly rare, though some public TCRs occurred in many donors. Analysis performed later showed TCR beta chains linked to HLA being more clonally expanded than equally common others.

V was pared by 5 bases and J by 4 bases, with 18 bases between. This CDR3 contains 16 residues. The germline gives CDR1 SGHTA, CDR2 FQGNSA. PCR amplification relied on 60 Vbeta primers (plus 13 Jbeta primers). Using immunoSEQ multiplex PCR, the repertoire was profiled, and TCRdb retains in-frame clones only, with some absent. Of some 120,000 clones in the sample, 80% to 85% were seen once. A note on this clone: Antigen specificity is unknown.

Healthy bone marrow donors made up the donor group. The specimen sequenced was PBMCs. The TCR comes from a woman in her thirties in good health and CMV-seronegative. The V gene is TRBV7-2, the J gene TRBJ1-3; possible D gene TRBD1, 6 bases. CDR3 protein: CASSPDGQTVGNTIYF. The CDR3 DNA follows: TGTGCCAGCAGCCCAGATGGACAGACCGTCGGAAACACCATATATTTT.